This TCR beta chain was recorded in a study of T-cell memory formation after mild COVID-19. Study as a whole: Most TCR clusters belonged to a single donor. Study-wide points: A second wave expanding day 15 to 37 was CD4+-biased; contracting clones were balanced. Some responding clones appeared in pre-infection memory, suggesting cross-reactive memory joined.

In the case of this clonotype: Its specificity is unknown.

MiXCR was run by TCRdb on the 5' RACE reads, yielding one entry per CDR3 protein. Among roughly 320,000 distinct CDR3 sequences, around 27% were seen once, and the ten largest hold 13%. This CDR3 has 15 amino acids. The germline V and J ends were trimmed by 2 bases and 2 bases, with 11 bases remaining between them. CDR1 is SGHAT and CDR2 is FQNNGV in the germline V gene. The sample consisted of PBMCs or a T cell subset sorted from them (not recorded which). This sequence was found in an adult woman who had mild COVID-19 (a few samples of this study predate the infection). Cell type and time point are not known. The chain couples TRBV11-2 to TRBJ2-3; perhaps TRBD2 as D (5 bases). The CDR3 is CASSLLAYNTDTQYF. Written as DNA, the CDR3 is TGTGCCAGCAGCTTATTAGCGTACAACACAGATACGCAGTATTTT.